Shown below are 18 T cell receptor beta chains from a single sample sequenced in a study of cytomegalovirus exposure and HLA in healthy donors. The protocol was immunoSEQ multiplex PCR, while the TCRdb copy is restricted to in-frame clones and leaves out a portion. Here the sample spans 140,000 or so clones, roughly 87% being singletons. Input material: PBMCs. The receptors were sampled from a man aged 18-30 years in good health and CMV-seropositive.

The J gene is TRBJ2-2, the V gene TRBV11-2; 7 bases match TRBD2. The germline gives CDR1 SGHAT, CDR2 FQNNGV. This CDR3 is 15 amino acids long. The ends lost 1 base at V and 7 bases at J; junction bases unmatched: 6. The CDR3, as DNA: TGTGCCAGCAGCTTAGGCCTCGGGGGGTACGGGGAGCTGTTTTTT. As protein: CASSLGLGGYGELFF. The entire variable domain, with the rest obtained from reference TRBV11-2 and TRBJ2-2, is as follows: EAGVAQSPRYKIIEKRQSVAFWCNPISGHATLYWYQQILGQGPKLLIQFQNNGVVDDSQLPKDRFSAERLKGVDSTLKIQPAKLEDSAVYLCASSLGLGGYGELFFGEGSRLTVL.

The chain carries TRBV19 and TRBJ2-5; 9 bases align to TRBD1. This CDR3 spans 16 amino acids. In germline, CDR1 is LNHDA, CDR2 SQIVND (reference sequence). Unmatched junction bases numbered 8, after V lost 5 bases and J lost 1 base. Written as DNA, the CDR3 is TGTGCCAGTAGTTATACAGGGGGCGAATTCCAAGAGACCCAGTACTTC. It translates to CASSYTGGEFQETQYF.

This chain joins TRBV6-1 and TRBJ2-1; D perhaps matches TRBD2 (5 bases). V lost 3 bases and J lost 6, with 9 bases in between. CDR1 MNHNS and CDR2 SASEGT come from the germline V gene. CDR3 length equals 13 residues. The CDR3 region is CASSDSDLNEQFF. In DNA, the CDR3 is TGTGCCAGCAGTGATAGCGACCTCAATGAGCAGTTCTTC.

The table lists this clone with a count of one. The chain uses TRBV19 and TRBJ2-5, with TRBD1 matching over 8 bases. Trimming cost V 4 bases and J 7 bases; bases outside gene matches: 8. Per germline, CDR1 LNHDA and CDR2 SQIVND (reference sequence). This CDR3 spans 14 amino acids. CDR3: CASSTPDRGGTQYF. The CDR3, as DNA: TGTGCCAGTAGTACCCCTGACAGGGGAGGGACCCAGTACTTC.

The chain recombines TRBV15 with TRBJ2-1, with D maybe TRBD1 (5 bases). The germline V gene encodes CDR1 LNHNV and CDR2 YYDKDF (reference sequence). V dropped 5 bases and J dropped 3 bases, with 20 bases sitting between them. The CDR3 has 17 residues. The CDR3: CATSPPPHDRVYNEQFF. CDR3 nucleotide sequence: TGTGCCACCAGCCCCCCCCCTCACGACAGAGTCTACAATGAGCAGTTCTTC.

This clone was recorded only once. The rearrangement uses TRBV6-5 and TRBJ1-2, with 8 nucleotides matching TRBD1. The germline CDR1 and CDR2 sequences are MNHEY and SVGAGI. The CDR3 contains 16 residues. The junction had 7 bases not matched to a gene; V was cut back by 4 bases and J by 0 bases. DNA for the CDR3: TGTGCCAGCAGTTCCACCCGACAGGGGCCTAACTATGGCTACACCTTC. This encodes CASSSTRQGPNYGYTF.

The V call is TRBV6-1, the J call TRBJ1-2; D unclear. Germline V gene data show CDR1 as MNHNS and CDR2 as SASEGT. V was pared by 2 bases and J by 4 bases, with 14 bases between. The CDR3 is 15 residues long. For the CDR3, the DNA is TGTGCCAGCAGTGAATACCGGAGGGTCACCTATGGCTACACCTTC. Residues: CASSEYRRVTYGYTF.

This clone was observed a single time. This chain connects TRBV6-5 to TRBJ1-4; no clear D gene. Between the trimmed V and J ends, which lost 2 bases and 5 bases, there was a span of 6 bases. CDR3 length: 13 residues. The germline V gene encodes CDR1 MNHEY and CDR2 SVGAGI. CDR3 nucleotides: TGTGCCAGCAGTTACAGGAGGAATGAAAAACTGTTTTTT. Translation gives CASSYRRNEKLFF.

This clone was observed a few times. V and J are TRBV6-5 and TRBJ1-2; a possible D gene is TRBD1 (6 bases). Germline V gene lookup returns CDR1 MNHEY and CDR2 SVGAGI. The CDR3 sequence is 13 residues long. Trimming took 7 bases from V and 1 from J, leaving 10 bases between them. The CDR3 spells CASTGDINYGYTF. CDR3 bases: TGTGCCAGCACTGGGGACATTAACTATGGCTACACCTTC.

The DNA for the CDR3 is TGTGCCAGCAGCCAATATTACGAGCAGTACTTC. Its translation is CASSQYYEQYF. V and J are TRBV14 and TRBJ2-7, with D uncertain. The CDR3 sequence is 11 residues long. CDR1 is SGHDN, CDR2 FVKESK, per germline. The V end was cut by 2 bases, the J end by 4 bases, with 3 bases between.

V gene TRBV4-2 combines with J gene TRBJ1-2; D is unresolved. V lost 1 base, J lost 5 bases, and 11 bases lay in between. The CDR3 is made up of 14 amino acids. The germline V gene encodes CDR1 LGHNA and CDR2 YNFKEQ. In DNA, the CDR3 is TGTGCCAGCAGCCAAGTAGACGGACTATATGGCTACACCTTC. Protein product: CASSQVDGLYGYTF.

The CDR3 DNA is TGTGCCAGCAGTGGACCTTCCGACAGGGGGCTAGAGAACACTGAAGCTTTCTTT. It codes for CASSGPSDRGLENTEAFF. The gene calls are TRBV6-1 and TRBJ1-1; 10 bases map to TRBD1. Trimming removed 4 bases from V and 1 base from J; junction bases left unmatched: 12. Germline V lookup: CDR1 MNHNS, CDR2 SASEGT. The CDR3 length is 18 residues.

This chain connects TRBV10-3 to TRBJ2-7; 9 nucleotides align to TRBD1. J was trimmed by 5 bases and V by 0 bases; bases with no gene match: 5. CDR1 is ENHRY and CDR2 is SYGVKD in the germline V gene. This CDR3 contains 15 residues. CDR3 region: CAISESRTGVHEQYF. Written as DNA, the CDR3 is TGTGCCATCAGTGAGTCTAGGACAGGGGTCCACGAGCAGTACTTC.

In DNA form, the CDR3 reads TGTGCCAGCAGAAGGACAGGGGCCCGCCACACTGAAGCTTTCTTT. Its protein product is CASRRTGARHTEAFF. The chain carries TRBV5-6 and TRBJ1-1, with TRBD1 matching over 9 bases. The CDR3 spans 15 residues. Germline V gives CDR1 SGHDT, CDR2 YYEEEE. V shed 5 bases and J 3 bases; nucleotides not matched to a gene: 8.

This chain uses TRBV6-6 with TRBJ1-3; the match to TRBD1 covers 7 bases. This CDR3 comprises 13 residues. After removal of 7 bases from V and 3 bases from J, the junction contained 3 bases not matched to a gene. Germline CDR1 and CDR2: MNHNY and SVGAGI (reference sequence). In nucleotides, the CDR3 is TGTGCCAGCACCAGGGGGGTTGGAAACACCATATATTTT. It translates to CASTRGVGNTIYF.

The rearrangement links TRBV30 to TRBJ2-7; 13 positions agree with TRBD2. V was clipped by 5 bases and J by 6 bases; unmatched bases: 16. The CDR3 spans 17 residues. The germline gives CDR1 GTSNPN, CDR2 SVGIG (reference sequence). CDR3 DNA sequence: TGTGCCTGGGACCATAGAACTAGCGGGAGGGCCGCGGGCGAGCAGTACTTC. Its translation: CAWDHRTSGRAAGEQYF.

The rearrangement joins TRBV5-1 to TRBJ2-7; D gene uncertain. Germline V gene sequence: CDR1 SGHRS, CDR2 YFSETQ. The ends were cut back, 1 base at V and 8 bases at J, with 13 bases in the middle. CDR3 length: 13 residues. The CDR3 bases are TGCGCCAGCAGCTTGTGGGCAGACCTGCAGCAGTACTTC. It translates to CASSLWADLQQYF.

The chain carries TRBV6-1 and TRBJ2-7, with D possibly matching TRBD2 (5 bases). The V gene's germline CDR1 is MNHNS and CDR2 SASEGT. The CDR3 sequence is 12 residues long. V lost 3 bases, J lost 4 bases, and 7 bases lay in between. The CDR3 coding sequence is TGTGCCAGCAGTGAGGGCGGGTACGAGCAGTACTTC. Protein sequence: CASSEGGYEQYF.